The clone carrying this T cell receptor (beta chain) was picked up one time. What it binds is unknown. These data are taken from a study of regulatory and conventional T cells in RAG deficiency. Clones were sequenced by immunoSEQ multiplex PCR, and TCRdb holds only the in-frame ones, with some missing. The sample has fewer than 30,000 clones; 90% to 95% are singletons. Broader study findings: Control T-cell subsets had markedly higher Shannon entropy and lower Simpson indices than RAG-deficient patients.

Genomic DNA came from blood conventional CD4+ T cells gated CD25-low CD127-high. The CDR3 length is 15 residues. V lost 8 bases, J lost 2 bases, and 16 bases lay in between. Germline-derived CDR1 and CDR2 are MNHNS and SASEGT. These same records also appear under a second study, on regulatory T cells. According to that study: Primers: 52 TRBV forward and 13 TRBJ reverse.

Sequencing used CD25- CD4+ T cells sorted from blood. V gene TRBV6-1 combines with J gene TRBJ2-1, with D tentatively TRBD1 (5 bases). This sequence originates from a human donor in good health. The CDR3 nucleotides read TGTGCCAGCCCCCGCGGTTGGGGCGCCTACAATGAGCAGTTCTTC. Translated, it gives CASPRGWGAYNEQFF.